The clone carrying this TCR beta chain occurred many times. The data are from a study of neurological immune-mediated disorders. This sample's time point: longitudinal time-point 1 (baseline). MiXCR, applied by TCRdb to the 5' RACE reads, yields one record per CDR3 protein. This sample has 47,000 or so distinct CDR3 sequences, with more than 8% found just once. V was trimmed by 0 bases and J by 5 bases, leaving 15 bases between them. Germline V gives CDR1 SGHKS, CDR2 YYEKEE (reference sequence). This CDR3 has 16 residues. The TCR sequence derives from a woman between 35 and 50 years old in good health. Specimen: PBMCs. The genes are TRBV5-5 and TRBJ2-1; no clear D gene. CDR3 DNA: TGTGCCAGCAGCTTGGAGACACCCCGAATGGACAATGAGCAGTTCTTC. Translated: CASSLETPRMDNEQFF.